This entry lists 25 T cell receptor beta chains sequenced from one sample in a study of cytomegalovirus exposure and HLA in healthy donors. PCR involved 60 Vbeta and 13 Jbeta primers. Clones were sequenced by immunoSEQ multiplex PCR, and TCRdb holds only the in-frame ones, with some missing. The table shows 150,000 to 170,000 clones, with about four fifths occurring only once. Sequenced sample: PBMCs. The receptors were gathered from a young man in good health and CMV-seronegative.

The chain is built from TRBV2 and TRBJ2-3, with 13 nucleotides matching TRBD2. V trimming: 2 bases; J trimming: 4 bases; junction bases outside the gene matches: 9. CDR3 length: 18 amino acids. CDR1 SNHLY and CDR2 FYNNEI come from the germline V gene. The CDR3 is CASSEFVTSGGSADTQYF. The CDR3, as DNA: TGTGCCAGCAGTGAATTTGTGACTAGCGGGGGGAGCGCAGATACGCAGTATTTT. Full variable domain (rest looked up from reference TRBV2 and TRBJ2-3): EPEVTQTPSHQVTQMGQEVILRCVPISNHLYFYWYRQILGQKVEFLVSFYNNEISEKSEIFDDQFSVERPDGSNFTLKIRSTKLEDSAMYFCASSEFVTSGGSADTQYFGPGTRLTVL.

The gene calls are TRBV5-1 and TRBJ1-1; TRBD1 is a possible D gene (6 bases). In germline, CDR1 is SGHRS, CDR2 YFSETQ. With 0 bases removed from V and 4 bases from J, the gap between germline ends came to 10 bases. The CDR3 sequence is 14 residues long. CDR3 sequence: CASSLALGATEAFF. CDR3 nucleotides: TGCGCCAGCAGCTTGGCCCTGGGGGCCACTGAAGCTTTCTTT.

The rearrangement uses TRBV7-9 and TRBJ1-2; 7 bases map to TRBD1. J was trimmed by 4 bases and V by 4 bases; bases with no gene match: 9. This CDR3 region has 15 residues. The germline CDR1 and CDR2 sequences are SEHNR and FQNEAQ (reference sequence). The CDR3 loop is CASSSLRDSPYGYTF. The CDR3 bases are TGTGCCAGCAGCTCTCTCCGGGACAGCCCCTATGGCTACACCTTC.

This clone has only one observation. This sequence joins TRBV14 and TRBJ1-1; no definite D call. CDR3 length: 16 amino acids. V was cut by 0 bases and J by 0 bases, with 11 bases left in between. Per the germline V gene, CDR1 is SGHDN and CDR2 is FVKESK. CDR3 in DNA: TGTGCCAGCAGCCAAGAAGGCGAGGGCCTGAACACTGAAGCTTTCTTT. Translated, it gives CASSQEGEGLNTEAFF.

The chain links TRBV29-1 to TRBJ2-1, with TRBD2 matching 8 bases. With 4 bases clipped from V and 0 bases from J, the junction kept 14 bases outside the gene matches. The length of the CDR3 is 18 residues. Germline CDR1 is SQVTM and CDR2 is ANQGSEA. The CDR3 loop reads CSVAGAEGSGASYNEQFF. The CDR3 DNA is TGCAGCGTTGCGGGGGCGGAGGGTAGCGGGGCCTCCTACAATGAGCAGTTCTTC.

This clone was seen once. The chain links TRBV27 to TRBJ2-5; a weak D match, TRBD2 (7 bases). CDR3 size: 13 residues. The V gene lost 3 bases and the J gene lost 5 bases, with 10 bases spanning the gap. The V gene's germline CDR1 is MNHEY and CDR2 SMNVEV (reference sequence). The CDR3 DNA reads as TGTGCCAGCAGTTTCCGGGGGGCTGAGACCCAGTACTTC. Protein: CASSFRGAETQYF.

V and J are TRBV18 and TRBJ2-3; 7 bases are a match to TRBD2. The V and J ends lost 3 bases and 5 bases, in that order; junction bases with no gene match: 2. The CDR3 extends over 13 amino acids. The germline CDR1 and CDR2 sequences are KGHSH and LQKENI. CDR3 nucleotides: TGTGCCAGCTCACCGGGCGGGGGAGATACGCAGTATTTT. This encodes CASSPGGGDTQYF.

The V call is TRBV5-4, the J call TRBJ1-6, with D unresolved. The CDR3 has 17 amino acids. Germline CDR1 reads SGHNT; CDR2 reads YYREEE (reference sequence). V was trimmed by 2 bases and J by 5 bases, leaving 17 bases between them. CDR3 in amino acids: CASSFWPPDVNNSPLHF. As DNA, the CDR3 is TGTGCCAGCAGCTTCTGGCCGCCAGATGTGAATAATTCACCCCTCCACTTT.

This clone was seen a single time. The chain has TRBV14 and TRBJ2-7, with TRBD2 identical over 13 bases. After removal of 7 bases from V and 4 bases from J, the junction contained 10 bases not matched to a gene. The CDR3 is 16 amino acids. Germline values: CDR1 SGHDN, CDR2 FVKESK. The CDR3 nucleotides are TGTGCCAGCATCCTTCGGGGGACTAGCGGGGTTTACGAGCAGTACTTC. Amino acid sequence: CASILRGTSGVYEQYF.

V usage is TRBV10-3 and J usage is TRBJ2-5; TRBD1 is a possible D gene (7 bases). CDR1 ENHRY and CDR2 SYGVKD come from the germline V gene. V lost 8 bases and J 4 bases, leaving 8 bases between the germline ends. CDR3 length equals 11 residues. The CDR3 DNA follows: TGTGCCATCCAGGGGGGAGAGACCCAGTACTTC. Its translation is CAIQGGETQYF.

V is TRBV6-1 and J is TRBJ2-6; 13 nucleotides align to TRBD2. The J segment lost 0 bases and the V segment lost 4 bases, leaving 3 bases of the junction unmatched. CDR1 is MNHNS, CDR2 SASEGT, per germline. The CDR3 contains 18 residues. The CDR3 DNA follows: TGTGCCAGCAGTGCCCGACTAGCGGGGGGCTCTGGGGCCAACGTCCTGACTTTC. Its protein is CASSARLAGGSGANVLTF.

The rearrangement joins TRBV10-3 to TRBJ2-1, with 16 bases fitting TRBD2. The junction had 3 bases not matched to a gene; V was cut back by 4 bases and J by 0 bases. Germline V lookup: CDR1 ENHRY, CDR2 SYGVKD. The CDR3 has 18 amino acids. The CDR3 loop reads CAISVGTSGGGSYNEQFF. The CDR3 DNA reads TGTGCCATCAGTGTAGGGACTAGCGGGGGGGGCTCCTACAATGAGCAGTTCTTC.

V gene TRBV4-1 combines with J gene TRBJ2-5, with 10 bases lining up with TRBD2. The CDR3 spans 16 residues. V gave up 4 bases and J gave up 2 bases; unmatched junction bases: 7. In germline, CDR1 is MGHRA, CDR2 YSYEKL. The CDR3 reads CASSRTVAGGQETQYF. The CDR3 DNA reads TGCGCCAGCAGCCGAACGGTAGCGGGGGGTCAAGAGACCCAGTACTTC.

The chain is built from TRBV5-1 and TRBJ2-5, with D maybe TRBD1 (6 bases). In germline, CDR1 is SGHRS, CDR2 YFSETQ. The CDR3 is 14 residues long. With 1 base removed from V and 4 bases from J, the gap between germline ends came to 11 bases. The CDR3, as DNA: TGCGCCAGCAGCTTGATCCCAGGGGCAGAGACCCAGTACTTC. It translates to CASSLIPGAETQYF.

This clone occurred a few times. The rearrangement joins TRBV5-4 to TRBJ1-1; TRBD1 is a possible D gene (6 bases). Trimming took off 3 bases at V and 2 bases at J, with 11 bases between the two ends. The CDR3 is 14 amino acids. Per the germline V gene, CDR1 is SGHNT and CDR2 is YYREEE (reference sequence). For the CDR3, the DNA is TGTGCCAGCAGCTCGAAGACAGGAAACACTGAAGCTTTCTTT. Amino acid sequence: CASSSKTGNTEAFF.

Only one count was recorded for this clone. The chain has TRBV4-1 and TRBJ2-5; no clear D gene. Germline V gene data show CDR1 as MGHRA and CDR2 as YSYEKL. V shed 4 bases and J shed 5 bases, with 11 bases lying between them. The CDR3 loop spans 13 amino acids. CDR3: CASSPLVPETQYF. In nucleotides, the CDR3 is TGCGCCAGCAGCCCCCTAGTCCCGGAGACCCAGTACTTC.

The J gene is TRBJ1-4, the V gene TRBV19, with 8 positions matching TRBD1. CDR3 size: 17 residues. The V gene's germline CDR1 is LNHDA and CDR2 SQIVND (reference sequence). Unmatched junction bases numbered 16, after V lost 6 bases and J lost 7 bases. CDR3 loop: CASRRSGTGLNGEKLFF. The CDR3 DNA is TGTGCCAGTAGGAGATCCGGGACAGGACTAAATGGTGAAAAACTGTTTTTT.

The chain carries TRBV2 and TRBJ2-2, with 7 bases fitting TRBD2. J was trimmed by 0 bases and V by 7 bases; bases with no gene match: 8. The CDR3 is 16 amino acids. Germline V gene data show CDR1 as SNHLY and CDR2 as FYNNEI. CDR3 nucleotides: TGTGCCAGCATAGGGACTACCAACGCGAACACCGGGGAGCTGTTTTTT. It codes for CASIGTTNANTGELFF.

The chain uses TRBV28 and TRBJ1-1; D perhaps matches TRBD1 (6 bases). Germline V CDR1 and CDR2: MDHEN, SYDVKM. V shed 6 bases and J shed 5 bases, with 16 bases lying between them. This CDR3 is built from 14 residues. The CDR3 region is CASRSQGVGTEAFF. The DNA for the CDR3 is TGTGCCAGCAGGTCACAGGGTGTAGGGACTGAAGCTTTCTTT.

Here the CDR3 reads CASSRQGGWVEQFF. CDR3 bases: TGTGCCAGCAGTCGACAGGGGGGGTGGGTTGAGCAGTTCTTC. The chain joins TRBV6-1 to TRBJ2-1; 9 nucleotides align to TRBD1. The CDR3 spans 14 residues. V was clipped by 5 bases and J by 9 bases; unmatched bases: 8. CDR1 and CDR2 from the germline V gene are MNHNS and SASEGT.

The CDR3 protein is CASSFGHLNTEAFF. DNA of the CDR3: TGTGCCAGCAGCTTCGGACACCTAAACACTGAAGCTTTCTTT. The rearrangement joins TRBV7-9 to TRBJ1-1; D may be TRBD1 (5 bases). Trimming pared 3 bases from V and 2 bases from J, leaving 10 bases between. The germline CDR1 and CDR2 sequences are SEHNR and FQNEAQ (reference sequence). The CDR3 covers 14 residues.

The genes are TRBV21-1 and TRBJ1-2; the table's D call, TRBD1, was not checked against the DNA. TRBV21-1 is a listed pseudogene. The CDR3 spans 14 residues. In DNA, the CDR3 is TGTGCCAGCAGCAAAGGGGGGACACCCTATGGCTACACCTTC. It yields the protein CASSKGGTPYGYTF.

This chain links TRBV15 with TRBJ1-3; D gene unclear. Germline values: CDR1 LNHNV, CDR2 YYDKDF (reference sequence). CDR3 size: 15 residues. Between the trimmed V and J ends, which lost 3 bases and 0 bases, there was a span of 9 bases. For the CDR3, the DNA is TGTGCCACCAGCAGTCACAGCCTCTCTGGAAACACCATATATTTT. Translated, it gives CATSSHSLSGNTIYF.

This chain uses TRBV18 with TRBJ2-1; D is unclear. CDR3 size: 15 residues. V was trimmed by 6 bases and J by 8 bases, leaving 20 bases between them. Germline V lookup: CDR1 KGHSH, CDR2 LQKENI. CDR3 loop: CASSPSPHMGDEQFF. In DNA form, the CDR3 reads TGTGCCAGCTCGCCAAGCCCGCACATGGGCGATGAGCAGTTCTTC.

The V and J genes are TRBV10-3 and TRBJ1-2, with D maybe TRBD1 (5 bases). Trimming removed 3 bases at V and 6 bases at J, with 14 bases between. The CDR3 covers 14 residues. CDR1 ENHRY and CDR2 SYGVKD come from the germline V gene. In nucleotides, the CDR3 is TGTGCCATCAGTGACCAAGGGGTAGGAAATGGCTACACCTTC. This codes for CAISDQGVGNGYTF.